This TCR beta chain derives from a study of identical twins. Study findings and constraints: Memory repertoires showed no such pattern, whereas abundant cord blood beta clonotypes carried fewer insertions. One should note that invariant MAIT and iNKT cells could partly confound zero-insertion analyses.

About this clonotype: Its antigen is undetermined.

Carrying unique molecular identifiers, the cDNA also gained a universal primer site through template switching. TCRdb re-called the 5' RACE reads through MiXCR, storing one row per CDR3 protein. Altogether hundreds of thousands of distinct CDR3 sequences are present, roughly 9% being singletons, with the ten largest covering roughly 7%. CDR1 SGHAT and CDR2 FQNNGV come from the germline V gene. CDR3 length: 21 amino acids. The V gene end was trimmed by 1 base and the J gene end by 0 bases; junction bases not matched to a gene: 10. This sample also belongs to another study, concerning yellow fever vaccine responses in identical twins. That work adds: Twins' vaccine T cell response reportedly gave the appearance of partial convergence and partial personalization.

The chain carries TRBV11-2 and TRBJ2-6; TRBD2 aligns across 12 bases. The TCR was taken from a woman under 30 in good health. Sequences were obtained from CD8+ T cells sorted from blood. The CDR3 sequence: CASSLGLAGGPTPSGANVLTF. The CDR3 bases are TGTGCCAGCAGCTTAGGTCTAGCGGGAGGGCCAACCCCCTCTGGGGCCAACGTCCTGACTTTC.